Listed below are T cell receptor beta chains from one sample, sequenced in a study of neurological immune-mediated disorders. TCRdb fed the 5' RACE reads into MiXCR, producing one record per CDR3 protein. The sample lists around 52,000 distinct CDR3 sequences; about 5.8% were seen once. The specimen was CD4+ T cells from blood. These receptors were collected from a woman between 18 and 30 years old with multiple sclerosis. Both conserved end residues are part of each CDR3. The order of the fields is J gene, D gene, V gene, clone size, CDR3 protein, CDR3 DNA. The D gene is left open where the match is weak. Rows may omit the clone size; those that give it use once, few, many or a size class.

TRBJ2-7,TRBD1,TRBV28,many,CASSLPQGAHHEQYF,TGTGCCAGCAGTTTGCCACAGGGGGCGCATCACGAGCAGTACTTC
TRBJ2-3,.,TRBV29-1,.,CSSRLGTQYF,TGCAGCTCACGACTCGGTACACAGTATTTT
TRBJ2-3,TRBD2,TRBV20-1,many,CSANPSGRRVGPTDTQYF,TGCAGTGCTAATCCTAGCGGGAGAAGGGTGGGGCCCACAGATACGCAGTATTTT
TRBJ2-5,.,TRBV11-2,many,CASSLDRRAETQYF,TGTGCCAGCAGCTTAGATCGGCGGGCGGAGACCCAGTACTTC
TRBJ1-4,TRBD1,TRBV4-2,many,CASSLDREGREKLFF,TGTGCCAGCAGCCTCGACAGGGAGGGGCGTGAAAAACTGTTTTTT
TRBJ1-5,.,TRBV20-1,many,CSARRHVSNQPQHF,TGCAGTGCTAGAAGGCATGTGAGCAATCAGCCCCAGCATTTT
TRBJ2-5,.,TRBV4-3,.,CASSQDLGMRETQYF,TGCGCCAGCAGCCAAGATCTAGGGATGCGGGAGACCCAGTACTTC
TRBJ2-1,.,TRBV12-3/TRBV12-4,many,CASIIVNEQFF,TGTGCCAGCATTATCGTGAATGAGCAGTTCTTC
TRBJ2-3,TRBD2,TRBV6-4,.,CASSDKGLAETDTQYF,TGTGCCAGCAGTGATAAGGGTCTAGCGGAGACAGATACGCAGTATTTT
TRBJ2-1,.,TRBV19,many,CASSIATGNEQFF,TGTGCCAGTAGTATAGCTACAGGGAATGAGCAGTTCTTC
TRBJ2-7,.,TRBV27,.,CASSLSGNEQYF,TGTGCCAGCAGTTTATCGGGAAACGAGCAGTACTTC
TRBJ1-6,TRBD1,TRBV6-4,many,CASRVGTGNSPLHF,TGTGCCAGCAGGGTGGGGACAGGGAATTCACCCCTCCACTTT
TRBJ1-4,TRBD1,TRBV3-1,many,CASSQQGANEKLFF,TGTGCCAGCAGCCAACAGGGGGCTAATGAAAAACTGTTTTTT
TRBJ1-1,.,TRBV10-2,.,CASCESSGRTEAFF,TGCGCCAGCTGCGAGTCAAGTGGGCGCACTGAAGCTTTCTTT
TRBJ1-3,.,TRBV5-1,many,CASSLAVGPGNTIYF,TGCGCCAGCAGCTTGGCCGTCGGGCCAGGAAACACCATATATTTT
TRBJ1-2,TRBD1,TRBV5-1,many,CASSSSGGNPHGYTF,TGCGCCAGCAGCTCTTCAGGGGGGAACCCTCATGGCTACACCTTC
TRBJ1-4,.,TRBV7-9,many,CASTPSPTGEKLFF,TGTGCCAGCACCCCATCACCCACGGGTGAAAAACTGTTTTTT
TRBJ1-5,.,TRBV7-9,few,CASSQGGLTQPQHF,TGTGCCAGCAGCCAAGGGGGGTTAACTCAGCCCCAGCATTTT
TRBJ1-6,.,TRBV7-2,many,CASSLVYNSPLHF,TGTGCCAGCAGCTTAGTATATAATTCACCCCTCCACTTT
TRBJ2-3,TRBD2,TRBV29-1,many,CSAGTSGVFTDTQYF,TGCAGCGCAGGGACTAGCGGGGTTTTTACAGATACGCAGTATTTT
TRBJ1-2,TRBD1,TRBV6-6,many,CASSPLPGTDGSYGYTF,TGTGCCAGCAGTCCGTTACCCGGGACAGATGGGAGCTATGGCTACACCTTC
TRBJ1-5,.,TRBV20-1,many,CSVSNQPQHF,TGCAGTGTTAGCAATCAGCCCCAGCATTTT
TRBJ1-2,.,TRBV19,few,CASSRDLRVGGYTF,TGTGCCAGTAGTCGGGACCTCCGGGTGGGTGGCTACACCTTC
TRBJ1-2,.,TRBV7-9,many,CASSSGGAGYTF,TGTGCCAGCAGCTCCGGGGGGGCTGGCTACACCTTC
TRBJ1-5,.,TRBV11-2,many,CASRGSGYGQPQHF,TGTGCCAGCAGGGGCAGTGGGTACGGTCAGCCCCAGCATTTT
TRBJ2-5,.,TRBV20-1,many,CSAESSAETQYF,TGCAGTGCGGAAAGTAGCGCGGAGACCCAGTACTTC
TRBJ2-5,.,TRBV9,many,CASSGLSSGETQYF,TGTGCCAGCAGCGGACTCTCCTCGGGAGAGACCCAGTACTTC
TRBJ1-1,.,TRBV9,medium-sized,CASSVGRGTEAFF,TGTGCCAGCAGCGTAGGTCGAGGGACTGAAGCTTTCTTT
TRBJ2-1,.,TRBV10-3,many,CAISGTGPPNEQFF,TGTGCCATTTCCGGGACCGGACCCCCCAATGAGCAGTTCTTC
TRBJ2-1,TRBD1,TRBV5-1,many,CASSGREGQGTYNEQFF,TGCGCCAGCAGCGGCCGGGAGGGACAGGGGACCTACAATGAGCAGTTCTTC
TRBJ1-6,.,TRBV7-9,medium-sized,CASSLGGMDNSPLHF,TGTGCCAGCAGCTTAGGAGGGATGGATAATTCACCCCTCCACTTT
TRBJ1-3,.,TRBV6-5,few,CASSYQQASSGNTIYF,TGTGCCAGCAGTTACCAACAGGCGAGCTCTGGAAACACCATATATTTT
TRBJ1-1,TRBD1,TRBV30,.,CAWSRDRPYEAEAFF,TGTGCCTGGAGTCGGGACAGGCCCTATGAGGCTGAAGCTTTCTTT
TRBJ1-2,.,TRBV5-1,many,CASSQRSNGQLGGYTF,TGCGCCAGCAGCCAGAGGAGCAACGGACAGTTGGGGGGATACACCTTC
TRBJ2-1,.,TRBV6-2/TRBV6-3,many,CASVTRLAVSYNEQFF,TGTGCCAGCGTGACCCGGCTAGCTGTTTCCTACAATGAGCAGTTCTTC
TRBJ2-2,.,TRBV20-1,few,CSKGSGELFF,TGCAGTAAGGGGAGCGGGGAGCTGTTTTTT
TRBJ1-2,.,TRBV3-1,many,CASSLNSHGTLANYGYTF,TGTGCCAGCAGCCTTAATAGTCACGGCACCCTAGCGAACTATGGCTACACCTTC
TRBJ2-2,TRBD1,TRBV5-1,many,CASSTGTGATGELFF,TGCGCCAGCAGCACCGGGACAGGGGCCACCGGGGAGCTGTTTTTT
TRBJ2-1,.,TRBV5-6,many,CASSLVGLNEQFF,TGTGCCAGCAGCTTGGTCGGGCTCAATGAGCAGTTCTTC
TRBJ1-1,.,TRBV19,many,CATRALNTEAFF,TGTGCCACCCGGGCCTTGAACACTGAAGCTTTCTTT
TRBJ1-4,.,TRBV6-5,many,CASSSGTREKLFF,TGTGCCAGCAGTTCCGGGACGCGAGAAAAACTGTTTTTT
TRBJ1-6,.,TRBV7-2,many,CASSLGQPGSPLHF,TGTGCCAGCAGCTTAGGACAGCCGGGCTCACCCCTCCACTTT
TRBJ1-5,.,TRBV12-3/TRBV12-4,few,CASSAPNQPQHF,TGTGCCAGCAGCGCCCCGAATCAGCCCCAGCATTTT
TRBJ2-6,TRBD1,TRBV5-4,.,CASSPGTGRSGANVLTF,TGTGCCAGCAGCCCGGGGACAGGGAGATCTGGGGCCAACGTCCTGACTTTC
TRBJ1-4,TRBD1,TRBV5-1,few,CASSSRQGGEKLFF,TGCGCCAGCAGCTCTAGACAGGGTGGTGAAAAACTGTTTTTT
TRBJ1-6,TRBD1,TRBV7-8,many,CASSPGQGGESPLHF,TGTGCCAGCAGCCCAGGACAGGGGGGAGAATCACCCCTCCACTTT
TRBJ2-7,TRBD2,TRBV20-1,many,CSATRGTSGSAYEQYF,TGCAGTGCTACTAGGGGGACTAGCGGCTCCGCCTACGAGCAGTACTTC
TRBJ1-1,TRBD1,TRBV20-1,many,CSARSGTGGNPVTEAFF,TGCAGTGCTAGGTCCGGGACAGGGGGCAATCCGGTCACTGAAGCTTTCTTT
TRBJ2-4,TRBD2,TRBV27,many,CASSRLAGAKNIQYF,TGTGCCAGCAGTCGACTAGCGGGAGCCAAAAACATTCAGTACTTC
TRBJ1-2,.,TRBV7-2,many,CASSFAWGDYGYTF,TGTGCCAGCAGCTTCGCGTGGGGGGACTATGGCTACACCTTC
TRBJ1-1,.,TRBV5-1,many,CASSLTGTLNTEAFF,TGCGCCAGCAGCTTGACAGGGACTCTGAACACTGAAGCTTTCTTT
TRBJ1-2,TRBD1,TRBV7-8,many,CASSFNRGLGYGYTF,TGTGCCAGCAGCTTTAACAGGGGATTGGGCTATGGCTACACCTTC
TRBJ2-7,TRBD2,TRBV11-2,many,CASSTLAGSSYEQYF,TGTGCCAGCAGCACTCTAGCGGGGAGCTCCTACGAGCAGTACTTC
TRBJ2-1,TRBD2,TRBV29-1,.,CSVEATTSEAYNEQFF,TGCAGCGTTGAAGCTACCACTAGCGAGGCCTACAATGAGCAGTTCTTC
TRBJ1-2,.,TRBV5-4,.,CASSLAGVGYGYTF,TGTGCCAGCAGCTTGGCCGGGGTGGGCTATGGCTACACCTTC